This T cell receptor beta chain comes out of a study of T cell repertoires in cytomegalovirus infection. Overall study context: HLA-B-restricted CMV epitopes that are well studied were used alongside recently identified HLA-C-restricted ones. The public TCR beta signatures pointed to both CMV infection and matching HLA type.

A single record per CDR3 protein comes from TCRdb applying MiXCR to the reads. The sample contains 650,000 to 900,000 distinct CDR3 sequences, 29% of which appear only once. Deletions cut 1 base from V and 4 bases from J, with 10 bases between. The CDR3 consists of 15 residues. The V gene's germline CDR1 is SGHAT and CDR2 FQNNGV. Broader study findings: Pooled public TCR beta family frequency picked out CMV carriers with the relevant HLA. The ex vivo response was dominated by HLA-C-restricted CMV-specific TCR beta clonotypes.

About this clonotype: Its specificity is not known.

The TCR originated in a human donor in good health (CMV status not recorded). Some clones in this sample may be carry-over from other donors' samples. Sequenced here: cultured CD8+ T cells from PBMCs, sampled from culture after CMV antigen stimulation. The chain is built from TRBV11-2 and TRBJ2-2; D is undetermined. The CDR3 bases are TGTGCCAGCAGCTTAGCGGTCAGTTTCACCGGGGAGCTGTTTTTT. It codes for CASSLAVSFTGELFF.